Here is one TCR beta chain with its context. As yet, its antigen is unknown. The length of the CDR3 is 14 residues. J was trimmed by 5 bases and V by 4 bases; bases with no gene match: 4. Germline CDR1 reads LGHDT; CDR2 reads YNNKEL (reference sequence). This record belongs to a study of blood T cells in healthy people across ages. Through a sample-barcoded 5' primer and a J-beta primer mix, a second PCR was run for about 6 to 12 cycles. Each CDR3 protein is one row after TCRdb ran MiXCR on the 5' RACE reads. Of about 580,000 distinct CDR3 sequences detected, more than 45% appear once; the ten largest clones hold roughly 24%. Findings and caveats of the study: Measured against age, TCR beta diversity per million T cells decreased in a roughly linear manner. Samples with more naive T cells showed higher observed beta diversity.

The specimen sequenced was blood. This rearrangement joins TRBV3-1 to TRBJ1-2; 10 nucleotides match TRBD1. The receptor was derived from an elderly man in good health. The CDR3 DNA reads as TGTGCCAGCAGCCCGACAGGGGGCCTTTATGGCTACACCTTC. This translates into CASSPTGGLYGYTF.